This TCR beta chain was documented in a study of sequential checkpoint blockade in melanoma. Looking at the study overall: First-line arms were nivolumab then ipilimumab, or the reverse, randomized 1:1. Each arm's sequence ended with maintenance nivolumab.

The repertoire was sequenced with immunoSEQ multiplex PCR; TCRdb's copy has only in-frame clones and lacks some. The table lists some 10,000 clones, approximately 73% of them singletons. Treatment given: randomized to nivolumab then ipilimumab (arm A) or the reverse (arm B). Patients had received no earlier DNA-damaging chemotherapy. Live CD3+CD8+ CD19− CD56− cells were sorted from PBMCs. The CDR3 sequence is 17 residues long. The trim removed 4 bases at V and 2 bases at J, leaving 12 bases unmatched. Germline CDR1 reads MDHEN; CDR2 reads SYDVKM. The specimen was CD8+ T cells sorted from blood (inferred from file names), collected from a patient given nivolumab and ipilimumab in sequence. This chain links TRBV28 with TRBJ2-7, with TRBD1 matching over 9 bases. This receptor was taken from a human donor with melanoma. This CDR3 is CASSSLLRDRDTYEQYV. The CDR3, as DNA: TGTGCCAGCAGTTCCCTCCTCCGGGACAGGGACACCTACGAGCAGTACGTC.